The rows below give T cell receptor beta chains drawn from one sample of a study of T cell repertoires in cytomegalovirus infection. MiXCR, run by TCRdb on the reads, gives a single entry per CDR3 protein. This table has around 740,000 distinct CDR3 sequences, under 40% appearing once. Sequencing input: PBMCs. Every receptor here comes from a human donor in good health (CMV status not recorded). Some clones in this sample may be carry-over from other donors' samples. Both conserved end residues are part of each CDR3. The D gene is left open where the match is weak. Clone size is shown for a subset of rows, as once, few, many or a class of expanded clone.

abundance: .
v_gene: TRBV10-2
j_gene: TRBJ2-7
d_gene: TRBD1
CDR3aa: CASSEPTGTGAYF
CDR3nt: TGCGCCAGCAGTGAGCCAACCGGGACAGGGGCGTACTTC

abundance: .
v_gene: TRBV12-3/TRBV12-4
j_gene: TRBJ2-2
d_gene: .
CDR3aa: CASSPFRAVTGELFF
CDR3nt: TGTGCCAGCAGTCCCTTTAGGGCAGTAACCGGGGAGCTGTTTTTT

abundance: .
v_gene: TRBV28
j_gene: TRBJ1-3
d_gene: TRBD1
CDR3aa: CASSLVGTGYSGNTIYF
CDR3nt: TGTGCCAGCAGTTTAGTAGGGACAGGGTACTCTGGAAACACCATATATTTT

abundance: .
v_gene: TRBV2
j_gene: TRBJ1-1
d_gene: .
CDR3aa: CASSELEGNTEAFF
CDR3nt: TGTGCCAGCAGTGAACTTGAGGGGAACACTGAAGCTTTCTTT

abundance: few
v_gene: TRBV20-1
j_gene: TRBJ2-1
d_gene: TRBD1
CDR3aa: CSAIRQGWAIEQFF
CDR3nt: TGCAGTGCTATAAGACAGGGTTGGGCGATAGAGCAGTTCTTC

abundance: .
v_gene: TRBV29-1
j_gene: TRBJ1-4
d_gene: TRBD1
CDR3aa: CSARTGGEKLFF
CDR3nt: TGCAGCGCTCGGACAGGAGGTGAAAAACTGTTTTTT

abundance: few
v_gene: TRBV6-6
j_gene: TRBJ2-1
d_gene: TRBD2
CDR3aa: CASSPPGGYRYNEQFF
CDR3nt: TGTGCCAGCAGTCCCCCGGGGGGTTACCGCTACAATGAGCAGTTCTTC

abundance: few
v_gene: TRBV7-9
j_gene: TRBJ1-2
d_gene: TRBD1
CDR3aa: CASSLSVSRDSLYGYTF
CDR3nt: TGTGCCAGCAGCTTAAGCGTCTCGAGGGACAGCCTCTATGGCTACACCTTC

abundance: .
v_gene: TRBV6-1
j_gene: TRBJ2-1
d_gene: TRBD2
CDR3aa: CASTKSGAGGKWEQFF
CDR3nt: TGTGCCAGCACCAAGAGCGGTGCGGGGGGGAAGTGGGAGCAGTTCTTC

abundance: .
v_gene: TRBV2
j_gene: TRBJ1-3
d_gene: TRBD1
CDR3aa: CASRPGQGREPFSGNTIYF
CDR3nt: TGTGCCAGCAGGCCCGGACAGGGGAGGGAGCCCTTCTCTGGAAACACCATATATTTT

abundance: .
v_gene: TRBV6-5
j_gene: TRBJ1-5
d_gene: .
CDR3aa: CATKRGSNQPQHF
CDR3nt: TGTGCCACCAAACGGGGGAGCAATCAGCCCCAGCATTTT

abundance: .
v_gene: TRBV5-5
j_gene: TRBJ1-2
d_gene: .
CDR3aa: CASRHTANYGYTF
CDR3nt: TGTGCCAGCAGACATACAGCTAACTATGGCTACACCTTC

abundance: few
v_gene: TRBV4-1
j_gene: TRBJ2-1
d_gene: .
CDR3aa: CASSQDPDNEQFF
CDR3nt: TGCGCCAGCAGCCAAGATCCTGACAATGAGCAGTTCTTC

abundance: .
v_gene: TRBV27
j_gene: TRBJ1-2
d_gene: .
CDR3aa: CASSLQQGGYGYTF
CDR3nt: TGTGCCAGCAGTCTTCAACAGGGAGGCTATGGCTACACCTTC

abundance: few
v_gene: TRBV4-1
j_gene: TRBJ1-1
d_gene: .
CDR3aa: CASSQQTRQDDGAFF
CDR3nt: TGCGCCAGCAGCCAACAGACCCGGCAGGACGACGGAGCTTTCTTT

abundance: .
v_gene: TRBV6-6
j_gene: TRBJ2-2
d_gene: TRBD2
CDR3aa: CASSYPGLAGGTGELFF
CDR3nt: TGTGCCAGCAGTTACCCCGGACTAGCGGGGGGGACCGGGGAGCTGTTTTTT

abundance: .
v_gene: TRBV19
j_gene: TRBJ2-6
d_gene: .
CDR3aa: CASSPRGLHDSGANVLTF
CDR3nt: TGTGCCAGTAGTCCCAGAGGTCTACATGACTCTGGGGCCAACGTCCTGACTTTC

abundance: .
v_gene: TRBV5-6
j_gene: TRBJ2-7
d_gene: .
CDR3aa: CASSFAMRDQWDYEQYF
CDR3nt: TGTGCCAGCAGCTTCGCTATGAGGGACCAGTGGGACTACGAGCAGTACTTC

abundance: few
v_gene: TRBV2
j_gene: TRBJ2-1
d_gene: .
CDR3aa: CASSVSISYNEQFF
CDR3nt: TGTGCCAGCAGTGTTTCCATTTCCTACAATGAGCAGTTCTTC

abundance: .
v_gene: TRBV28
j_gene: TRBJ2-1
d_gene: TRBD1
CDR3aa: CATWPRDRDLYNEQFF
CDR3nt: TGTGCCACCTGGCCTCGGGACAGGGACCTCTACAATGAGCAGTTCTTC

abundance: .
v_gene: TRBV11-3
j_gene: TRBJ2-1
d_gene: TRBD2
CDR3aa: CASSQIVAGRAYNEQFF
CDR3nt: TGTGCCAGCAGCCAAATAGTAGCGGGGCGGGCCTACAATGAGCAGTTCTTC

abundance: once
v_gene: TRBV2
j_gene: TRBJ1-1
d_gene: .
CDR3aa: CASKVTETTEALF
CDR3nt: TGTGCCAGCAAGGTCACAGAGACCACTGAAGCTTTATTT